The 26 T cell receptor beta chains listed next were all sequenced from one sample in a study of blood T cells in healthy people across ages (dated by TCRdb to 2013 to 2016). The library was prepared using 5' RACE. The instrument given in TCRdb is Illumina HiSeq 2500. A second PCR of roughly 7 to 11 cycles was run with a J-beta primer mix and a sample-barcoded 5' primer. TCRdb took the public reads, trimmed them with fastp at Q25, ran MiXCR for clone calling and kept in-frame beta chains. Rows with a matching CDR3 protein are joined into one entry that keeps the most common DNA and genes. Within this sample are hundreds of thousands of distinct CDR3 sequences, with about half of them counted one time only. The leading ten clones occupy approximately 32% of the sample. Specimen: blood. These TCRs come from a woman aged 55-70 years in good health.

The chain carries TRBV7-2 and TRBJ2-4; D gene uncertain. Germline V gives CDR1 SGHTA, CDR2 FQGNSA. The CDR3 spans 12 residues. The germline V and J ends were trimmed by 5 bases and 13 bases, with 15 bases remaining between them. The CDR3 is CASSLDPTQQYF. The CDR3 coding sequence is TGTGCCAGCAGCCTGGACCCCACGCAGCAGTACTTC.

This chain uses TRBV5-5 with TRBJ2-1; D gene ambiguous. The CDR3 is 13 amino acids. V shed 3 bases and J shed 9 bases, with 13 bases lying between them. The germline V gene encodes CDR1 SGHKS and CDR2 YYEKEE (reference sequence). The CDR3 loop is CASSWASTGEQFF. The CDR3 nucleotides read TGTGCCAGCAGCTGGGCCAGTACGGGTGAGCAGTTCTTC.

This sequence joins TRBV9 and TRBJ2-7; 7 nucleotides align to TRBD1. The CDR3 covers 15 residues. Trimming cost V 4 bases and J 6 bases; bases outside gene matches: 13. The germline gives CDR1 SGDLS, CDR2 YYNGEE. CDR3 nucleotide sequence: TGTGCCAGCAGCCTTTCTACAACAGGGGCCGTCGAGCAGTACTTC. This sequence encodes CASSLSTTGAVEQYF. The variable domain in full, completed from reference TRBV9 and TRBJ2-7, reads DSGVTQTPKHLITATGQRVTLRCSPRSGDLSVYWYQQSLDQGLQFLIQYYNGEERAKGNILERFSAQQFPDLHSELNLSSLELGDSALYFCASSLSTTGAVEQYFGPGTRLTVT.

The chain has TRBV20-1 and TRBJ1-6; 7 bases are shared with TRBD1. There are 13 residues in the CDR3. CDR1 is DFQATT, CDR2 SNEGSKA, per germline (reference sequence). The ends lost 4 bases at V and 9 bases at J; junction bases unmatched: 6. The CDR3 sequence is CSAIGGVGSPLHF. CDR3 in DNA: TGCAGTGCTATAGGGGGCGTAGGTTCACCCCTCCACTTT.

This clonotype was found a few times. The V call is TRBV10-3, the J call TRBJ2-7; D is perhaps TRBD2 (5 bases). The CDR3 contains 15 residues. The ends were cut back, 0 bases at V and 6 bases at J, with 15 bases in the middle. Germline lookup yields CDR1 ENHRY and CDR2 SYGVKD. The CDR3 nucleotides are TGTGCCATCAGTGAGTCTTTAAGCGGTTTCGGCGAGCAGTACTTC. Protein: CAISESLSGFGEQYF.

This clonotype has more than one count but fewer than ten. V gene TRBV28 combines with J gene TRBJ1-4; D unresolved. Between the trimmed V and J ends, which lost 7 bases and 5 bases, there was a span of 14 bases. Per germline, CDR1 MDHEN and CDR2 SYDVKM. The CDR3 runs 14 residues. The CDR3, as DNA: TGTGCCAGCATCCCGGCCCAGCGCAATGAAAAACTGTTTTTT. It codes for CASIPAQRNEKLFF.

In its sample, this clonotype was seen many times. The J gene is TRBJ1-1, the V gene TRBV5-1; 7 bases match TRBD1. The CDR3 sequence is 15 residues long. Germline lookup yields CDR1 SGHRS and CDR2 YFSETQ. V shed 2 bases, J shed 0 bases, and the junction held 4 bases outside the gene matches. The DNA for the CDR3 is TGCGCCAGCAGCTTAAAACAGGGGATGAACACTGAAGCTTTCTTT. Translating gives CASSLKQGMNTEAFF.

The J gene is TRBJ2-7, the V gene TRBV6-6; D is perhaps TRBD2 (5 bases). V was cut by 3 bases and J by 7 bases, with 22 bases left in between. CDR1 and CDR2 (germline): MNHNY, SVGAGI (reference sequence). This CDR3 is 16 amino acids long. CDR3 DNA sequence: TGTGCCAGCAGTTATAATAGCGTCCAATCCTACAATGAGCAGTACTTC. Residues: CASSYNSVQSYNEQYF.

The V and J genes are TRBV12-3 or TRBV12-4 and TRBJ1-1; the D gene is possibly TRBD1 (6 bases). V lost 7 bases to trimming and J lost 1 base, with 19 bases between them. The CDR3 extends over 16 amino acids. CDR3 nucleotides: TGTGCCAGCACCCCACAGAGGGGGTTCTGGAACACTGAAGCTTTCTTT. This gives the protein CASTPQRGFWNTEAFF.

This chain uses TRBV7-2 with TRBJ2-7; 9 nucleotides match TRBD2. V shed 7 bases, J shed 3 bases, and the junction held 10 bases outside the gene matches. The CDR3 covers 15 residues. The germline CDR1 and CDR2 sequences are SGHTA and FQGNSA. The CDR3 DNA reads TGTGCCAGCACGCCGCGGGGGGGAGCCAGCTACGAGCAGTACTTC. This translates into CASTPRGGASYEQYF.

The chain carries TRBV7-2 and TRBJ2-1, with 7 bases matching TRBD2. Unmatched junction bases numbered 6, after V lost 9 bases and J lost 4 bases. The CDR3 is made up of 13 amino acids. CDR1 is SGHTA, CDR2 FQGNSA, per germline. The CDR3 here is CASTSDFYNEQFF. The CDR3 DNA is TGTGCCAGTACTAGCGACTTTTACAATGAGCAGTTCTTC.

Only a few counts were recorded for this clonotype. This chain links TRBV10-3 with TRBJ2-7, with D perhaps matching TRBD2 (6 bases). The CDR3 runs 14 residues. Germline loops: CDR1 ENHRY, CDR2 SYGVKD. V was shortened by 0 bases and J by 3 bases, with 9 bases between the two germline ends. DNA for the CDR3: TGTGCCATCAGTGAGTCTGGAGGGGACTACGAGCAGTACTTC. Encoded protein: CAISESGGDYEQYF.

The CDR3: CASSLEGLALVEQYF. In nucleotides, the CDR3 is TGTGCCAGCAGCTTGGAGGGACTAGCTCTGGTTGAGCAGTACTTC. The chain is built from TRBV5-5 and TRBJ2-5; 9 positions agree with TRBD2. V trimming: 0 bases; J trimming: 11 bases; junction bases outside the gene matches: 11. Per germline, CDR1 SGHKS and CDR2 YYEKEE (reference sequence). The CDR3 covers 15 residues.

This clonotype was seen a few times. V usage is TRBV20-1 and J usage is TRBJ2-5, with D maybe TRBD2 (5 bases). Trimming cost V 0 bases and J 5 bases, with 13 bases left between them. The CDR3 contains 14 residues. The germline V gene has CDR1 DFQATT and CDR2 SNEGSKA (reference sequence). The CDR3 here is CSARDITSIETQYF. In DNA form, the CDR3 reads TGCAGTGCTAGAGATATTACTAGTATCGAGACCCAGTACTTC.

This clonotype was recorded at least ten times. This chain joins TRBV29-1 and TRBJ2-6; TRBD2 aligns across 9 bases. CDR3 length: 16 residues. V was clipped by 3 bases and J by 0 bases; unmatched bases: 3. CDR1 and CDR2 from the germline V gene are SQVTM and ANQGSEA. The CDR3 is CSVEVLAGSGANVLTF. Here the CDR3 DNA reads TGCAGCGTTGAGGTACTAGCGGGCTCTGGGGCCAACGTCCTGACTTTC.

This clonotype has a handful of counts. V is TRBV7-2 and J is TRBJ1-2; D perhaps matches TRBD1 (6 bases). CDR3 length: 15 amino acids. Germline assignment: CDR1 SGHTA and CDR2 FQGNSA. The V and J ends lost 3 bases and 6 bases respectively, with 17 bases between them. The CDR3 nucleotides read TGTGCCAGCAGCTTGGCGGGGGCCCGGGCGGATGGCTACACCTTC. Protein product: CASSLAGARADGYTF. The full variable domain, rest sourced from reference TRBV7-2 and TRBJ1-2, is GAGVSQSPSNKVTEKGKDVELRCDPISGHTALYWYRQSLGQGLEFLIYFQGNSAPDKSGLPSDRFSAERTGGSVSTLTIQRTQQEDSAVYLCASSLAGARADGYTFGSGTRLTVV.

The chain combines TRBV20-1 with TRBJ2-7, with 7 bases matching TRBD2. With V trimmed by 0 bases and J by 2 bases, 10 bases remained unmatched. CDR1 is DFQATT and CDR2 is SNEGSKA in the germline V gene (reference sequence). The CDR3 runs to 16 residues. DNA for the CDR3: TGCAGTGCTAGAGATCCGGCTAGCGGTACGACCTACGAGCAGTACTTC. The encoded protein is CSARDPASGTTYEQYF.

This clonotype appeared a few times. The chain carries TRBV18 and TRBJ2-7, with a weak D call TRBD1 (5 bases). The germline V and J ends were trimmed by 2 bases and 6 bases, with 17 bases remaining between them. The CDR3 has 15 residues. Per germline, CDR1 KGHSH and CDR2 LQKENI. As DNA, the CDR3 is TGTGCCAGCTCACCAGAAGCTCAGGGAAAGAGCGAGCAGTACTTC. This codes for CASSPEAQGKSEQYF. Based on the CDR3 plus reference TRBV18 and TRBJ2-7, the full variable domain is NAGVMQNPRHLVRRRGQEARLRCSPMKGHSHVYWYRQLPEEGLKFMVYLQKENIIDESGMPKERFSAEFPKEGPSILRIQQVVRGDSAAYFCASSPEAQGKSEQYFGPGTRLTVT.

The gene calls are TRBV7-3 and TRBJ2-3; D uncertain. CDR1 is SGHTA and CDR2 is FQGTGA in the germline V gene. This CDR3 is 14 amino acids long. V was pared by 5 bases and J by 9 bases, with 18 bases between. CDR3 loop: CASSQTPSPHTQYF. CDR3 bases: TGTGCCAGCAGCCAAACCCCATCCCCCCACACGCAGTATTTT.

The chain combines TRBV7-9 with TRBJ2-2, with 8 bases that match TRBD1. The CDR3 extends over 15 amino acids. Germline CDR1 and CDR2: SEHNR and FQNEAQ (reference sequence). This CDR3 reads CAPGRQGARTGELFF. CDR3 bases: TGTGCACCCGGCCGGCAGGGGGCTCGCACCGGGGAGCTGTTTTTT.

The V call is TRBV7-2, the J call TRBJ1-5; no clear D gene. CDR1 is SGHTA and CDR2 is FQGNSA in the germline V gene. Trimming left V 1 base short and J 0 bases short, with 7 bases between. This CDR3 is built from 15 residues. CDR3 nucleotides: TGTGCCAGCAGCTTAGTGTCCTATAGCAATCAGCCCCAGCATTTT. Protein: CASSLVSYSNQPQHF. Full variable domain (outside the CDR3, taken from reference TRBV7-2 and TRBJ1-5): GAGVSQSPSNKVTEKGKDVELRCDPISGHTALYWYRQSLGQGLEFLIYFQGNSAPDKSGLPSDRFSAERTGGSVSTLTIQRTQQEDSAVYLCASSLVSYSNQPQHFGDGTRLSIL.

This clonotype has only a few counts. The rearrangement joins TRBV4-3 to TRBJ2-7; the D gene could be TRBD1 or TRBD2 (5 bases each). The V gene's germline CDR1 is LGHNA and CDR2 YSLEER. V gave up 1 base and J gave up 2 bases, with 21 bases separating them. This CDR3 contains 18 residues. CDR3 residues: CASSQGEGPSYFTYEQYF. The CDR3 DNA follows: TGCGCCAGCAGCCAAGGAGAGGGGCCTTCCTATTTTACCTACGAGCAGTACTTC.

In this sample, this clonotype turned up a few times. The chain is built from TRBV20-1 and TRBJ2-5; 10 positions match TRBD2. The CDR3 length is 15 residues. V shed 0 bases and J 4 bases; nucleotides not matched to a gene: 5. Germline V gene data show CDR1 as DFQATT and CDR2 as SNEGSKA (reference sequence). Here the CDR3 reads CSARDGASGGETQYF. DNA for the CDR3: TGCAGTGCTAGAGATGGGGCTAGCGGGGGAGAGACCCAGTACTTC.

The chain has TRBV20-1 and TRBJ1-1, with a possible D match to TRBD1 (5 bases). Trimming pared 0 bases from V and 1 base from J, leaving 15 bases between. Germline CDR1 is DFQATT and CDR2 is SNEGSKA (reference sequence). CDR3 size: 16 residues. Here the CDR3 reads CSAREGGNSENTEAFF. The CDR3 DNA is TGCAGTGCTAGAGAGGGGGGGAACAGTGAGAACACTGAAGCTTTCTTT.

The chain is built from TRBV7-3 and TRBJ2-6; D unclear. V was trimmed by 5 bases and J by 1 base, leaving 6 bases between them. Germline CDR1 reads SGHTA; CDR2 reads FQGTGA. The CDR3 length is 14 residues. CDR3 protein: CASSAQSGANVLTF. CDR3 nucleotide sequence: TGTGCCAGCAGCGCGCAGTCTGGGGCCAACGTCCTGACTTTC.

This rearrangement joins TRBV29-1 to TRBJ1-1, with D hard to call. Germline CDR1 and CDR2: SQVTM and ANQGSEA. The V end was cut by 3 bases, the J end by 1 base, with 12 bases between. The CDR3 is made up of 14 amino acids. The CDR3 DNA is TGCAGCGTTGAGGTAGGTTCTAAGAACACTGAAGCTTTCTTT. This sequence encodes CSVEVGSKNTEAFF.